This TCR beta chain appears in the sequencing data of a study of T-cell memory formation after mild COVID-19. Worth noting for this clonotype: Its antigen is not identified.

CDR1 and CDR2 (germline): MNHEY, SVGEGT. The CDR3 is made up of 19 amino acids. The V and J ends lost 7 bases and 5 bases, in that order; junction bases with no gene match: 25. TCR alpha and TCR beta cDNA libraries with sample barcodes and UMIs came from 5'RACE using constant-segment primers. MiXCR, applied by TCRdb to the 5' RACE reads, yields one record per CDR3 protein. This table has about 250,000 distinct CDR3 sequences, under 20% appearing once. General study findings and limits: CD8+ contracting clones occupied EMRA, while CD4+ ones occupied mainly CM and EM. Among clones contracting day 15 to 85, CD4/CD8 was balanced, whereas later expanders leaned CD4+.

The TCR sequence derives from a man aged 18 to 35 who had mild COVID-19 (a few samples of this study predate the infection). Cell type and time point are not known. What was sequenced was PBMCs or a T cell subset sorted from them (not recorded which). The chain has TRBV6-2 or TRBV6-3 and TRBJ2-5; 7 nucleotides agree with TRBD1. As DNA, the CDR3 is TGTGCCAGCAACCCCAAGCGGTTAGCGTTAGGGGGCTCGAAGGAGACCCAGTACTTC. The encoded protein is CASNPKRLALGGSKETQYF.